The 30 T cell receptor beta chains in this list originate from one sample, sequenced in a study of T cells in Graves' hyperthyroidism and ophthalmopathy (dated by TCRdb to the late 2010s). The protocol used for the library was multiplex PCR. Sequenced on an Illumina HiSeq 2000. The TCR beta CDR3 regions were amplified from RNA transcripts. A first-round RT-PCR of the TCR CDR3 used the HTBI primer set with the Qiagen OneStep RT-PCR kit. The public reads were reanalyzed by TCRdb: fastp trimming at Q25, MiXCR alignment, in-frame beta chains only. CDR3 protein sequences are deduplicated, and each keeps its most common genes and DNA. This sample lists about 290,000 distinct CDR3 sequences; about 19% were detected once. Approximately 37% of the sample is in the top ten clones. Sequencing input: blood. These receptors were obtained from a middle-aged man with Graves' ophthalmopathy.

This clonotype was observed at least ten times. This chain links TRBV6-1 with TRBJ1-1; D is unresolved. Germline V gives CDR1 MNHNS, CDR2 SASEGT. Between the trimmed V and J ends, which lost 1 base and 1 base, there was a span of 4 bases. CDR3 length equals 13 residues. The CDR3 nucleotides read TGTGCCAGCAGTGAAGGGCGGAACACTGAAGCTTTCTTT. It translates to CASSEGRNTEAFF.

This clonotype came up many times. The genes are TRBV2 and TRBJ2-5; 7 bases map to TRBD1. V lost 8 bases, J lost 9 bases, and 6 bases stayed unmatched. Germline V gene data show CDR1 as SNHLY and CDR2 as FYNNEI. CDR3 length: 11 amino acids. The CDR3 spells CASWDSLAQYF. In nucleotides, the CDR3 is TGTGCCAGCTGGGACAGCCTGGCCCAGTACTTC.

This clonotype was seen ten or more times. The CDR3, as DNA: TGTGCCAGCAGTTTGGGACTAGCGACCTACAATGAGCAGTTCTTC. Translated: CASSLGLATYNEQFF. The rearrangement uses TRBV27 and TRBJ2-1; 10 nucleotides match TRBD2. Trimming at V came to 3 bases and at J to 2 bases, leaving 1 base not matched to a gene. The CDR3 has 15 amino acids. Germline assignment: CDR1 MNHEY and CDR2 SMNVEV (reference sequence).

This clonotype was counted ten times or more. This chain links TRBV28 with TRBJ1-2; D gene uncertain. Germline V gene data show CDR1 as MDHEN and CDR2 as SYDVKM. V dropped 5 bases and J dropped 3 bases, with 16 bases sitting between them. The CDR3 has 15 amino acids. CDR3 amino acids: CASSPPPGSDYGYTF. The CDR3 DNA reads TGTGCCAGCAGTCCACCACCGGGGTCGGACTATGGCTACACCTTC.

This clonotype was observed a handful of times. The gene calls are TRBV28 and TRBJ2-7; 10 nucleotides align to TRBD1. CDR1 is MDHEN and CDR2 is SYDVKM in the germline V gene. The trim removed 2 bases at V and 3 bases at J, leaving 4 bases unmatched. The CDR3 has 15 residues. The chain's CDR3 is CASSLPRTGGYEQYF. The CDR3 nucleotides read TGTGCCAGCAGTTTACCCCGGACAGGGGGCTACGAGCAGTACTTC.

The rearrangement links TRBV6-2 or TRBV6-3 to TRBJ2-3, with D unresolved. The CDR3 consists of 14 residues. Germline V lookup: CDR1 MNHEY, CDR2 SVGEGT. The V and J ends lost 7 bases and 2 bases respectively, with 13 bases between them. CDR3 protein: CASTSNVDTDTQYF. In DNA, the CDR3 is TGTGCCAGCACCTCGAATGTAGACACAGATACGCAGTATTTT.

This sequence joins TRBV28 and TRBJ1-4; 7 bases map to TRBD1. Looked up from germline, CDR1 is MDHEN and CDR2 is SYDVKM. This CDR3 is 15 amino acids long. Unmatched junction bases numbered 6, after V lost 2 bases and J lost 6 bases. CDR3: CASSLVDRVDEKLFF. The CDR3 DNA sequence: TGTGCCAGCAGTTTAGTAGACAGGGTGGATGAAAAACTGTTTTTT.

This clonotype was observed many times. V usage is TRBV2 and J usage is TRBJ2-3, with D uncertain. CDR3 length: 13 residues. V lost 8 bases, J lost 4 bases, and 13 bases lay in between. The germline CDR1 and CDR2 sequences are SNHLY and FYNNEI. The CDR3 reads CASALLGSDTQYF. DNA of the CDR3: TGTGCCAGCGCTCTCTTAGGCTCAGATACGCAGTATTTT.

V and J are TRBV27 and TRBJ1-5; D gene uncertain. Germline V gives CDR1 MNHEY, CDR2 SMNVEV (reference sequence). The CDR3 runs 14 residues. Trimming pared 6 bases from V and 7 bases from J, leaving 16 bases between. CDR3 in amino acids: CASSETIKRQPQHF. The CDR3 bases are TGTGCCAGCAGCGAGACAATAAAACGGCAGCCCCAGCATTTT.

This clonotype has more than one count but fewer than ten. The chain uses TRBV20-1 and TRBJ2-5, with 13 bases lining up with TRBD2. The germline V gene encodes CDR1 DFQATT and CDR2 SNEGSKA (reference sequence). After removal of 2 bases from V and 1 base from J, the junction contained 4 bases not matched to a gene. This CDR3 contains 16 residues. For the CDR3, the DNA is TGCAGTGCTAGATCCGGGACTAGCGGGACCCAAGAGACCCAGTACTTC. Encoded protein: CSARSGTSGTQETQYF.

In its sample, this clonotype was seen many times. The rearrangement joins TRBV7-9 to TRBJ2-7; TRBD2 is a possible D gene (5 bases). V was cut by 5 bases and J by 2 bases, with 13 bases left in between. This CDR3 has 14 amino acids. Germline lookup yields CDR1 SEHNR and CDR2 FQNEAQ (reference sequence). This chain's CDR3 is CASSPPAGAYEQYF. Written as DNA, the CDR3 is TGTGCCAGCAGCCCACCGGCCGGGGCCTACGAGCAGTACTTC.

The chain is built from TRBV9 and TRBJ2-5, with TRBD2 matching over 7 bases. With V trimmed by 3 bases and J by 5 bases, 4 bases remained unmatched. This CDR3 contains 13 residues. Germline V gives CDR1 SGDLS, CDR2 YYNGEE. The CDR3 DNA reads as TGTGCCAGCAGCGCAATCGGGGGGGAGACCCAGTACTTC. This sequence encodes CASSAIGGETQYF.

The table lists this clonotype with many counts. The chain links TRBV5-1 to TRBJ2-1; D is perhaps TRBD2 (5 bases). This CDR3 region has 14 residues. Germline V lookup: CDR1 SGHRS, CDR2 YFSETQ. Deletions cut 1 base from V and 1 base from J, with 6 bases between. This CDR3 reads CASSLSGSYNEQFF. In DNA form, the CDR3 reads TGCGCCAGCAGCTTGAGCGGATCCTACAATGAGCAGTTCTTC.

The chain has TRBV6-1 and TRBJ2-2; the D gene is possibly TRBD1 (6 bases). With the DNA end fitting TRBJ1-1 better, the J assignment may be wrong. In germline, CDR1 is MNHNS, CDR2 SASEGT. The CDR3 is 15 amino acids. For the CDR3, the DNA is TGTGCCAGCAGTCGAGACAGGTATCGGAACGCTGGAGCTTTCTTT. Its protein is CASSRDRYRNAGAFF.

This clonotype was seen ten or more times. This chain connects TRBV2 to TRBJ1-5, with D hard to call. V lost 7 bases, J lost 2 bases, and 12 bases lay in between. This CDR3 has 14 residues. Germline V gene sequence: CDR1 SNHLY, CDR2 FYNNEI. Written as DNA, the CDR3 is TGTGCCAGCACCCCTCGGGTTGGCAATCAGCCCCAGCATTTT. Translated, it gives CASTPRVGNQPQHF.

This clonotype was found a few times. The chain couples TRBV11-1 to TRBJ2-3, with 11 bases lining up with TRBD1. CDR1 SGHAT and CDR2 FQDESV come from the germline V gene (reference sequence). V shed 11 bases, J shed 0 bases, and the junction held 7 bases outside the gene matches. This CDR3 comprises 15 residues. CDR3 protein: CASKGTGGSTDTQYF. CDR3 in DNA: TGTGCCTCTAAAGGGACAGGGGGAAGCACAGATACGCAGTATTTT.

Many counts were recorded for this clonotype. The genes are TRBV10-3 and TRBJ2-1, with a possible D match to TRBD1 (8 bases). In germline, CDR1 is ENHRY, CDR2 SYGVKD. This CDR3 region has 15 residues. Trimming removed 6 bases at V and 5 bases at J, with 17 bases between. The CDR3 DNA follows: TGTGCCATCAGGGCGGGAGACAGGGGAAACAATGAGCAGTTCTTC. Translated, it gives CAIRAGDRGNNEQFF.

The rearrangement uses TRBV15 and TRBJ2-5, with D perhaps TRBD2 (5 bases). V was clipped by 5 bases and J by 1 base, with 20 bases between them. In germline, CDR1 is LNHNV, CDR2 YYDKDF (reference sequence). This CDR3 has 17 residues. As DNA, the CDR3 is TGTGCCACCAGCCCCGGCCAATTTTTTGGGAGCCAAGAGACCCAGTACTTC. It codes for CATSPGQFFGSQETQYF.

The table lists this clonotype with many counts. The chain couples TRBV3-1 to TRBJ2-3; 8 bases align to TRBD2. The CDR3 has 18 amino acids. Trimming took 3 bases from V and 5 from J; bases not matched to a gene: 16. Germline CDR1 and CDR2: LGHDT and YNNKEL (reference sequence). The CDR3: CASSHLPPGGAGGDTQYF. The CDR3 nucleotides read TGTGCCAGCAGCCATCTCCCCCCTGGGGGGGCGGGAGGAGATACGCAGTATTTT.

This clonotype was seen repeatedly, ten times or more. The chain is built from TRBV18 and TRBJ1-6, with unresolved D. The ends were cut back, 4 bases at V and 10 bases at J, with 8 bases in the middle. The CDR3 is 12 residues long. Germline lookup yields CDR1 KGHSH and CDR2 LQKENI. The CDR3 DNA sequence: TGTGCCAGCTCACGGGAGGGATCACCCCTCCACTTT. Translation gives CASSREGSPLHF.

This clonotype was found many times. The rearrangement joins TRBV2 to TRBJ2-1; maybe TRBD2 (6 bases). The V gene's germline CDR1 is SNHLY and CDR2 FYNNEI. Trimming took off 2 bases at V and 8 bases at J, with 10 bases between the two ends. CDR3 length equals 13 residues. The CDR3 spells CASSETSWDEQFF. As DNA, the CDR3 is TGTGCCAGCAGTGAAACTAGCTGGGATGAGCAGTTCTTC. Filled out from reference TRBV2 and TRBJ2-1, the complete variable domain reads EPEVTQTPSHQVTQMGQEVILRCVPISNHLYFYWYRQILGQKVEFLVSFYNNEISEKSEIFDDQFSVERPDGSNFTLKIRSTKLEDSAMYFCASSETSWDEQFFGPGTRLTVL.

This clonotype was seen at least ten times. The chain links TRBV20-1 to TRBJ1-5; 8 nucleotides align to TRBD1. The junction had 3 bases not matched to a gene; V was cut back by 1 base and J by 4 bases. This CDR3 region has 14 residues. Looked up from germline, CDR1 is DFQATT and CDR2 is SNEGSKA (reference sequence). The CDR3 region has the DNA TGCAGTGCTAGAGTTAGACAGGGGAATCAGCCCCAGCATTTT. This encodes CSARVRQGNQPQHF.

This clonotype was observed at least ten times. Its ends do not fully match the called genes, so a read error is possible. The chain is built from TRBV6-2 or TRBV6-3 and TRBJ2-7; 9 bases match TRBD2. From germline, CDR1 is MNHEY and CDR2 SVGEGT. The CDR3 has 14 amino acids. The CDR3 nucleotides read TGTGCCTGCAGGGGCGGGAGGGCCTACTACGAGCAGTACTTC. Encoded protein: CACRGGRAYYEQYF.

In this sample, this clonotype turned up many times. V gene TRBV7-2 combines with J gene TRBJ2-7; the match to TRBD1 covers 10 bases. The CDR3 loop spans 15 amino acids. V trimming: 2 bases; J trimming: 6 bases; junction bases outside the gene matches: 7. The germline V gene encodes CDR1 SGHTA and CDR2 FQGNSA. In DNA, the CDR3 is TGTGCCAGCAGCTTATTTTCGGGACAGGGGAGCGAGCAGTACTTC. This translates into CASSLFSGQGSEQYF.

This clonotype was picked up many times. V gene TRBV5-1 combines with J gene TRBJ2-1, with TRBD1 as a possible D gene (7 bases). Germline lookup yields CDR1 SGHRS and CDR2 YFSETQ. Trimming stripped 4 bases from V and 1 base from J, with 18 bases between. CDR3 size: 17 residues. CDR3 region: CASSTKTGSGSYNEQFF. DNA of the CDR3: TGCGCCAGCAGCACCAAGACAGGGAGCGGGTCCTACAATGAGCAGTTCTTC.

As DNA, the CDR3 is TGTGCCAGCAGCTCAGATGGGGCCGCGCCCATATATTTT. This encodes CASSSDGAAPIYF. The chain joins TRBV7-8 to TRBJ1-3, with a tentative D call TRBD1 (5 bases). Germline values: CDR1 SGHVS, CDR2 FQNEAQ. The V and J ends lost 4 bases and 11 bases respectively, with 15 bases between them. CDR3 length: 13 residues. The full variable domain, its missing parts supplied by reference TRBV7-8 and TRBJ1-3, is GAGVSQSPRYKVAKRGQDVALRCDPISGHVSLFWYQQALGQGPEFLTYFQNEAQLDKSGLPSDRFFAERPEGSVSTLKIQRTQQEDSAVYLCASSSDGAAPIYFGEGSWLTVV.

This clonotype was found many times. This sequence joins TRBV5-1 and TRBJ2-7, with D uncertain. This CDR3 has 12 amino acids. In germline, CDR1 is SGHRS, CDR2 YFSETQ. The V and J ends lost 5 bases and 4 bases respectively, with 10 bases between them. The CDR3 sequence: CASSQVGYEQYF. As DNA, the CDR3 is TGCGCCAGCAGTCAAGTAGGATACGAGCAGTACTTC.

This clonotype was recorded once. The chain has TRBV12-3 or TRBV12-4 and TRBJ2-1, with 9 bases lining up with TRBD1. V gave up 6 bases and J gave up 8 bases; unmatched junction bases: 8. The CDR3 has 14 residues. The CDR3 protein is CASRPGQGTDEQFF. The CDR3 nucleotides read TGTGCCAGCAGGCCGGGACAGGGAACGGATGAGCAGTTCTTC.

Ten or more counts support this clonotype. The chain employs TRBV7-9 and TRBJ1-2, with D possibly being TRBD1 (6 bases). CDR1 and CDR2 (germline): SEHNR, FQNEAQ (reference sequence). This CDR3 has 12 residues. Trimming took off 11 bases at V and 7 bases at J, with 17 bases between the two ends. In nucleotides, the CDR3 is TGTGCCGGCTATAGTGCAGGGGCTGGCTACACCTTC. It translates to CAGYSAGAGYTF.

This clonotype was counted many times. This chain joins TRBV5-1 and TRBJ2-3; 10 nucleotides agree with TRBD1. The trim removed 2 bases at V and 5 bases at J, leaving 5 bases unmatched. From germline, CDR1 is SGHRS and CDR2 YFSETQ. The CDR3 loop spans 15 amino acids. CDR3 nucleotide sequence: TGCGCCAGCAGCTTCGACAGGGGGCCGATAGATACGCAGTATTTT. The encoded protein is CASSFDRGPIDTQYF.